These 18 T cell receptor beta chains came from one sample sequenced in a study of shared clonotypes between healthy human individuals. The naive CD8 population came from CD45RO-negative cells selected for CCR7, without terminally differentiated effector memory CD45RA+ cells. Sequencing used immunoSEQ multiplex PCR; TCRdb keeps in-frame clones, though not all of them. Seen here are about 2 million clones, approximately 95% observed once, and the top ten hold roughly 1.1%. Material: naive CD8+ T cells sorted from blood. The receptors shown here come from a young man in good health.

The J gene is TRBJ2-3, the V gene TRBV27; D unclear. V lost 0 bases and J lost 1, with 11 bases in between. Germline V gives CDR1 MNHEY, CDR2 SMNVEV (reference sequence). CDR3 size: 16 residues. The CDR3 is CASSLSGQAGTDTQYF. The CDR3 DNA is TGTGCCAGCAGTTTATCAGGTCAGGCTGGCACAGATACGCAGTATTTT.

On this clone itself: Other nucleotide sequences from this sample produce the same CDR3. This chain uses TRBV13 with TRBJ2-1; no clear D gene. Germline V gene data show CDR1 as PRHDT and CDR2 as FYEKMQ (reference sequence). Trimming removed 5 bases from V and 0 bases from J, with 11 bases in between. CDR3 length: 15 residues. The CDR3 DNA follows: TGTGCCAGCAGCCTCAGCGCGAGCTCCTACAATGAGCAGTTCTTC. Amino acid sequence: CASSLSASSYNEQFF.

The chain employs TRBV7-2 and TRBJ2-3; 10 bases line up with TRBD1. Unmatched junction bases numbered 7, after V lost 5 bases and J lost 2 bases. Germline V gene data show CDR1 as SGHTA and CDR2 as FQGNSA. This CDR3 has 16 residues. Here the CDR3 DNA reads TGTGCCAGCAGCCTCGGGACAGGGGTGCCCACAGATACGCAGTATTTT. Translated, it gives CASSLGTGVPTDTQYF.

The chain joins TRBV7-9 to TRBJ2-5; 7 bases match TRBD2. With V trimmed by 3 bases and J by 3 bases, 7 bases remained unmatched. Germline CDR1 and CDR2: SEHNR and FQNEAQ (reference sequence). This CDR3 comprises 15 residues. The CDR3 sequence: CASSFTLGLEETQYF. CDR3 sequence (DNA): TGTGCCAGCAGCTTCACTCTAGGACTAGAAGAGACCCAGTACTTC. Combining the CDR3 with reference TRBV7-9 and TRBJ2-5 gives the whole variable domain DTGVSQNPRHKITKRGQNVTFRCDPISEHNRLYWYRQTLGQGPEFLTYFQNEAQLEKSRLLSDRFSAERPKGSFSTLEIQRTEQGDSAMYLCASSFTLGLEETQYFGPGTRLLVL.

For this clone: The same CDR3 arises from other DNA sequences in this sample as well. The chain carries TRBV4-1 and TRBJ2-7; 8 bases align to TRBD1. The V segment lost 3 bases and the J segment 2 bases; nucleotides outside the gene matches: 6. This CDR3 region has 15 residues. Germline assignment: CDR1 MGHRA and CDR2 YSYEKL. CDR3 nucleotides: TGCGCCAGCAGCCAGGACCCGGGACAGGCCTACGAGCAGTACTTC. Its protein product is CASSQDPGQAYEQYF.

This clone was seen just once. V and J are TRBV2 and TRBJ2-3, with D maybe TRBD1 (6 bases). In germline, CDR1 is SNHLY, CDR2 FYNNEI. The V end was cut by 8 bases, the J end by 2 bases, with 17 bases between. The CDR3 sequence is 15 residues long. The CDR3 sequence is CASSVGAANTDTQYF. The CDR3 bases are TGTGCCAGCTCGGTGGGGGCAGCCAACACAGATACGCAGTATTTT.

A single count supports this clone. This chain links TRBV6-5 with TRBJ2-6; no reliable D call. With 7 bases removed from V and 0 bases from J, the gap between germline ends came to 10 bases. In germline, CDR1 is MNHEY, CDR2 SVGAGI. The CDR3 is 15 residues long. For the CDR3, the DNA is TGTGCCAGCACCCACGAAACCTCTGGGGCCAACGTCCTGACTTTC. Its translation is CASTHETSGANVLTF.

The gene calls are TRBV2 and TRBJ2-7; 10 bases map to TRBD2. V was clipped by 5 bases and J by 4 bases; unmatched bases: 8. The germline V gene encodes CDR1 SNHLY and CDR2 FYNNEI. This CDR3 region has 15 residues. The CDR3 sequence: CASSPWTSGVYEQYF. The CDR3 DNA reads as TGTGCCAGCAGTCCTTGGACTAGCGGAGTTTACGAGCAGTACTTC.

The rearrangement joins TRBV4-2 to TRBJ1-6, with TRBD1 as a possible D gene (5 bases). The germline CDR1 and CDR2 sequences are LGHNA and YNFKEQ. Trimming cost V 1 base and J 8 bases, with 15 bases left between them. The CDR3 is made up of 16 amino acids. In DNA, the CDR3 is TGTGCCAGCAGCCAAGTGGGACCCCTAACGGATTCACCCCTCCACTTT. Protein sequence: CASSQVGPLTDSPLHF.

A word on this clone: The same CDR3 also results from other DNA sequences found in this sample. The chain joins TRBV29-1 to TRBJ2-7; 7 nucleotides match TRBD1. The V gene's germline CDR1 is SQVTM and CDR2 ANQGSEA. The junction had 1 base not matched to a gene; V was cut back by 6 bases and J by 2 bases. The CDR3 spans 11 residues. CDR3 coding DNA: TGCAGCGTGGGGACAGCCTACGAGCAGTACTTC. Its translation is CSVGTAYEQYF.

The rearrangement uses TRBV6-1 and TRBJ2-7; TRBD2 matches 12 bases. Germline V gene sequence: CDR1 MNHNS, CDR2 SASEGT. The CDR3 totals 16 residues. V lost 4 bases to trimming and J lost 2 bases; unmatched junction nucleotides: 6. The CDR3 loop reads CASSAQTSGGPYEQYF. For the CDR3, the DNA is TGTGCCAGCAGTGCCCAGACTAGCGGGGGACCCTACGAGCAGTACTTC.

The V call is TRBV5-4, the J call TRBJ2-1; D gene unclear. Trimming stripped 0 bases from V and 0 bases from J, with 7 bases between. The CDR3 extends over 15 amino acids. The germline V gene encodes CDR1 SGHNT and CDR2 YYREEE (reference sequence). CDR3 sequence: CASSLVQYSYNEQFF. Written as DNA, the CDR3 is TGTGCCAGCAGCTTGGTACAGTACTCCTACAATGAGCAGTTCTTC.

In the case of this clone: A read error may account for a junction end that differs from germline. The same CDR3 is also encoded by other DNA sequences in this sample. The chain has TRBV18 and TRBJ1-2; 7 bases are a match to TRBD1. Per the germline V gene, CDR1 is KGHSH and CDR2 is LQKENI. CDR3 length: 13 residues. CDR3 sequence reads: CASSPDRDYGYTF. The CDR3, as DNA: TGTGCCAGCTCACCTGACAGGGACTATGGCTATACCTTC.

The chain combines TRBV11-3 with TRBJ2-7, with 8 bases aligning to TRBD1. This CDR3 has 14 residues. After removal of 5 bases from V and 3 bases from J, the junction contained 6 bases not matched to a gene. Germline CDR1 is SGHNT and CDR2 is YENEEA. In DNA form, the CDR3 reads TGTGCCAGCAGCCCGACGGACAGGGTCTACGAGCAGTACTTC. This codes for CASSPTDRVYEQYF. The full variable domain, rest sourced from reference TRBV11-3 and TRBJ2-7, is EAGVVQSPRYKIIEKKQPVAFWCNPISGHNTLYWYLQNLGQGPELLIRYENEEAVDDSQLPKDRFSAERLKGVDSTLKIQPAELGDSAVYLCASSPTDRVYEQYFGPGTRLTVT.

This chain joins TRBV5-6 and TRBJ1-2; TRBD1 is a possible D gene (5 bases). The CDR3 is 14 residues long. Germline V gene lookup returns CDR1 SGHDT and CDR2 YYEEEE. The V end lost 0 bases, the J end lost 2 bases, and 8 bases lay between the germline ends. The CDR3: CASSLDRRNYGYTF. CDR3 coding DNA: TGTGCCAGCAGCTTGGACAGGAGGAACTATGGCTACACCTTC.

CDR3 nucleotide sequence: TGTGCCAGCAGACAGCGGGGGGGCCGGGATGAGCAGTTCTTC. Its protein is CASRQRGGRDEQFF. The genes are TRBV5-4 and TRBJ2-1; 10 bases fit TRBD2. This CDR3 is 14 amino acids long. Germline CDR1 SGHNT, CDR2 YYREEE (reference sequence). Trimming removed 5 bases from V and 8 bases from J; junction bases left unmatched: 7.

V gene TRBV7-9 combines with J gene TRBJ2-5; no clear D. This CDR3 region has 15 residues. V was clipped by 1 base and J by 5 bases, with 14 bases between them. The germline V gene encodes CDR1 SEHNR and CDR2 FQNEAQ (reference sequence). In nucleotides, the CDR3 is TGTGCCAGCAGCTTAGGGGGTCAGATGCAGGAGACCCAGTACTTC. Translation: CASSLGGQMQETQYF.

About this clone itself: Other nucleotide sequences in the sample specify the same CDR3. DNA for the CDR3: TGTGCCAGCAGTTTAGCCCCCGGGACTGGGTCCTACGAGCAGTACTTC. Protein: CASSLAPGTGSYEQYF. The chain has TRBV27 and TRBJ2-7, with D perhaps TRBD2 (6 bases). The germline gives CDR1 MNHEY, CDR2 SMNVEV (reference sequence). Deletions cut 2 bases from V and 1 base from J, with 15 bases between. The CDR3 is made up of 16 amino acids.